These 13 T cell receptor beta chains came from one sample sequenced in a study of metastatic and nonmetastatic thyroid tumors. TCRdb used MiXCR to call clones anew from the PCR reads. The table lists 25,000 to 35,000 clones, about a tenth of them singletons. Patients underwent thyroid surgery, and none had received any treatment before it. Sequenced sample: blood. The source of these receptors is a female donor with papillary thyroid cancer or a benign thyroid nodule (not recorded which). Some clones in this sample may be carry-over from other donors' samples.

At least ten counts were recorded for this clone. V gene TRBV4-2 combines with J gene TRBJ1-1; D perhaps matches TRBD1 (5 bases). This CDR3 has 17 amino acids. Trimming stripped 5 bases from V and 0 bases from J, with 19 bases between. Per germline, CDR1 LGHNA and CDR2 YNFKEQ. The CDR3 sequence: CASSRSGTASMNTEAFF. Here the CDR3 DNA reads TGTGCCAGCAGCAGGTCCGGGACGGCCTCCATGAACACTGAAGCTTTCTTT.

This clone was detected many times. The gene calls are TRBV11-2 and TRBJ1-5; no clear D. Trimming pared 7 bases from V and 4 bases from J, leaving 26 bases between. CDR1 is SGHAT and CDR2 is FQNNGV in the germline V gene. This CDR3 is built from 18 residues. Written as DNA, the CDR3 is TGTGCCAGCAATTTAGATACACTTCACTACCAAGGGAATCAGCCCCAGCATTTT. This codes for CASNLDTLHYQGNQPQHF. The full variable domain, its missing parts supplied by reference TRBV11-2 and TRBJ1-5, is EAGVAQSPRYKIIEKRQSVAFWCNPISGHATLYWYQQILGQGPKLLIQFQNNGVVDDSQLPKDRFSAERLKGVDSTLKIQPAKLEDSAVYLCASNLDTLHYQGNQPQHFGDGTRLSIL.

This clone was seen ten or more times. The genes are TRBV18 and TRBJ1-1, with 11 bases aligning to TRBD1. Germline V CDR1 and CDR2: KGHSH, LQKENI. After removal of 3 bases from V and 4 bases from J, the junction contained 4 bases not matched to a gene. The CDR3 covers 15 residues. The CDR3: CASSPPGTGGTEAFF. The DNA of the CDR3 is TGTGCCAGCTCACCTCCCGGGACAGGGGGCACTGAAGCTTTCTTT.

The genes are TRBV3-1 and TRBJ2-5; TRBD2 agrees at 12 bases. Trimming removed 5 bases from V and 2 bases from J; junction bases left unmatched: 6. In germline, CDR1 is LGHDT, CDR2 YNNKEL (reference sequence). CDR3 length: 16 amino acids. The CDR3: CASSVGLAGGQETQYF. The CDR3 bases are TGTGCCAGCAGCGTCGGGCTAGCGGGAGGGCAAGAGACCCAGTACTTC.

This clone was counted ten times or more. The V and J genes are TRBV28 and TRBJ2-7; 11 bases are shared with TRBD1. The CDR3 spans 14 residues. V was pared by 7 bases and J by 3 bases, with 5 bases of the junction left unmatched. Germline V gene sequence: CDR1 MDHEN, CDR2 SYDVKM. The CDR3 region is CASTSDRGLYEQYF. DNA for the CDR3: TGTGCCAGCACTTCGGACAGGGGGCTCTACGAGCAGTACTTC.

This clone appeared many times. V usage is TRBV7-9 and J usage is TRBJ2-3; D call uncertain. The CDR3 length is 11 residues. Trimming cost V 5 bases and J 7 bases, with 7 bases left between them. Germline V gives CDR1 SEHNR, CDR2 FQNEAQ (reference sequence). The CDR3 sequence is CASSDYNTQYF. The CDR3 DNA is TGTGCCAGCAGCGATTATAATACGCAGTATTTT.

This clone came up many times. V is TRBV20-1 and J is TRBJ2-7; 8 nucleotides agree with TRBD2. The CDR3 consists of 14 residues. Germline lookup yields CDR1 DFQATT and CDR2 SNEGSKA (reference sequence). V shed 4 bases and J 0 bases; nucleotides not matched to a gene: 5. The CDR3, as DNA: TGCAGTGCTATAACTAGCGGAAGCTCCTACGAGCAGTACTTC. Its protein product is CSAITSGSSYEQYF.

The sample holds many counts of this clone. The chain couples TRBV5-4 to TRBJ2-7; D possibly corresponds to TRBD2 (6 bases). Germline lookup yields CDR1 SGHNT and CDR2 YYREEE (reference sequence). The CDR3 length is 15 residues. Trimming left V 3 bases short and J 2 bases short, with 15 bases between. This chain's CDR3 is CASSWGSSGPYEQYF. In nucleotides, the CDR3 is TGTGCCAGCAGCTGGGGGAGTAGCGGTCCCTACGAGCAGTACTTC.

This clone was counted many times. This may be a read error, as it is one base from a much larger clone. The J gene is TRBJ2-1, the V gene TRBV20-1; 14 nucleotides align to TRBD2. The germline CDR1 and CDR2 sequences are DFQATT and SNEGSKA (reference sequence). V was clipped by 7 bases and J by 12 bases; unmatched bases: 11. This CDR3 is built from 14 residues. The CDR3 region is CSVTGTSGSYGQFF. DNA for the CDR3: TGCAGTGTAACCGGGACTAGCGGGAGCTATGGGCAGTTCTTC.

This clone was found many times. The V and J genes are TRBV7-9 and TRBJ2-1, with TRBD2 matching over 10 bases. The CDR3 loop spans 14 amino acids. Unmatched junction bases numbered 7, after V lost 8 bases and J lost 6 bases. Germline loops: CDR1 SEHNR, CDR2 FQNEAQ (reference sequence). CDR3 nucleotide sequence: TGTGCCAGCGCGGGGGCTAGCGGGGGCAATGAGCAGTTCTTC. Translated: CASAGASGGNEQFF.

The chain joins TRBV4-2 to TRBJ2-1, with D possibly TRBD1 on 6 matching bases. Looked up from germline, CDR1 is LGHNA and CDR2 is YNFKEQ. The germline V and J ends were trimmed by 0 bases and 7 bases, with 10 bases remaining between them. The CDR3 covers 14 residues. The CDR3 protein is CASSQDGQGNEQFF. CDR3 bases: TGTGCCAGCAGCCAAGACGGGCAGGGGAATGAGCAGTTCTTC.

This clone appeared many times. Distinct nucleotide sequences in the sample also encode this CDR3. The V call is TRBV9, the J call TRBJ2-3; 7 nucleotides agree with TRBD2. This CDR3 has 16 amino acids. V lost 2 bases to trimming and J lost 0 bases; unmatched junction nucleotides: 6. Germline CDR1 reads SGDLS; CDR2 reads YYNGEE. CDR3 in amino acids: CASSVGGSGSTDTQYF. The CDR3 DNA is TGTGCCAGCAGCGTGGGGGGGAGCGGGAGCACAGATACGCAGTATTTT.

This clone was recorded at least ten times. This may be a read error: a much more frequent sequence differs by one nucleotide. The CDR3 DNA is TGCGCCAGCAGCTTAAGGGGCGGAACAAACACTGAAGCTTTCTTT. Residues: CASSLRGGTNTEAFF. This chain joins TRBV5-1 and TRBJ1-1; D perhaps matches TRBD1 (5 bases). The CDR3 consists of 15 residues. Germline-derived CDR1 and CDR2 are SGHRS and YFSETQ. The V end lost 2 bases, the J end lost 2 bases, and 13 bases lay between the germline ends.